This TCR beta chain comes out of a study of T cells in Graves' hyperthyroidism and ophthalmopathy. Study results and caveats: Most clonotypes that expanded in the thyroid above 0.001 also showed up in blood.

With a duration under 2 months, the hyperthyroidism was newly diagnosed in patients aged 18 to 65. 10 ml fresh peripheral blood yielded the PBMCs. The table lists this clonotype with many counts. Its antigen is undetermined. V lost 4 bases and J lost 0, with 12 bases in between. The CDR3 length is 15 residues. Amplification targeted TCR beta CDR3 regions from RNA transcripts. HTBI primers drove first-round RT-PCR of the TCR CDR3. TCRdb passed the multiplex PCR reads through MiXCR, listing each CDR3 protein once. This table holds around 300,000 distinct CDR3 sequences, roughly 14% found once. V is TRBV12-3 or TRBV12-4 and J is TRBJ2-5; tentatively, D is TRBD1 (6 bases). What was sequenced was blood. This sequence was found in a woman aged 25 to 39 with Graves' hyperthyroidism that later progressed to Graves' ophthalmopathy. The CDR3 region is CASSSPRDNQETQYF. As DNA, the CDR3 is TGTGCCAGCAGTTCTCCCCGGGACAACCAAGAGACCCAGTACTTC.